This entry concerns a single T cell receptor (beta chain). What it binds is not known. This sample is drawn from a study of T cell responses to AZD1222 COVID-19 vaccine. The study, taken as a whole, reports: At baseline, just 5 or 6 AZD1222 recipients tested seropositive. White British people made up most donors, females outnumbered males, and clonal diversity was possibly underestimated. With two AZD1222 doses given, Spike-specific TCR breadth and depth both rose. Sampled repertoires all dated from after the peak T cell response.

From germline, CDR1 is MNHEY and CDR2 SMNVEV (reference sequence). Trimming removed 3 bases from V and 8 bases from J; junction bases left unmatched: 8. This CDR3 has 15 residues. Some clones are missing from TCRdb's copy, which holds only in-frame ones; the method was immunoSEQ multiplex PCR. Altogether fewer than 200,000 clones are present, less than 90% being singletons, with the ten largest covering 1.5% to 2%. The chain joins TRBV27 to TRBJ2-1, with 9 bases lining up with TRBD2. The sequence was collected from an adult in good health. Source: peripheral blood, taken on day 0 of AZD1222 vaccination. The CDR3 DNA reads TGTGCCAGCAGTTTTGGCGGGAGGGCTAGCGATGAGCAGTTCTTC. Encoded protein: CASSFGGRASDEQFF.